A single sample gave rise to the 29 T cell receptor beta chains below, sequenced in a study of spatial heterogeneity in lung cancer. One entry per CDR3 protein results from TCRdb running MiXCR on the 5' RACE reads. The data show 60,000 to 90,000 distinct CDR3 sequences, approximately 8% seen once. As to time point: sample taken at primary tumor resection. Sequenced material: PBMCs, taken at surgery. The receptors derive from a male donor with early-stage non-small cell lung cancer.

In this sample, this clonotype turned up a few times. The chain carries TRBV4-1 and TRBJ2-1; the D gene is possibly TRBD2 (6 bases). There are 13 residues in the CDR3. Trimming shortened V by 2 bases and J by 10 bases, and 12 bases separated the two germline ends. The germline V gene encodes CDR1 MGHRA and CDR2 YSYEKL. In nucleotides, the CDR3 is TGCGCCAGCAGCCAATGGCAGGAGGGAGAGCAGTTCTTC. Translated: CASSQWQEGEQFF.

This clonotype was counted at least ten times. The genes are TRBV5-1 and TRBJ2-5; the match to TRBD2 covers 8 bases. CDR3 length: 16 residues. V shed 4 bases and J 5 bases; nucleotides not matched to a gene: 13. Germline V gene lookup returns CDR1 SGHRS and CDR2 YFSETQ. The CDR3 sequence is CASSANLAGLEETQYF. CDR3 nucleotides: TGCGCCAGCAGCGCAAACCTAGCGGGCCTGGAGGAGACCCAGTACTTC. The full variable domain, its missing parts supplied by reference TRBV5-1 and TRBJ2-5, is KAGVTQTPRYLIKTRGQQVTLSCSPISGHRSVSWYQQTPGQGLQFLFEYFSETQRNKGNFPGRFSGRQFSNSRSEMNVSTLELGDSALYLCASSANLAGLEETQYFGPGTRLLVL.

This clonotype was found many times. The rearrangement links TRBV29-1 to TRBJ2-7; 9 nucleotides match TRBD1. This CDR3 region has 12 residues. The germline V gene has CDR1 SQVTM and CDR2 ANQGSEA. The V and J ends lost 7 bases and 2 bases, in that order; junction bases with no gene match: 3. As DNA, the CDR3 is TGCAGCGCCAGACAGGGGGCCTACGAGCAGTACTTC. It codes for CSARQGAYEQYF.

This clonotype was seen repeatedly, ten times or more. The gene calls are TRBV7-2 and TRBJ2-2, with a tentative D call TRBD1 (5 bases). Per germline, CDR1 SGHTA and CDR2 FQGNSA. The CDR3 loop spans 15 amino acids. Between the trimmed V and J ends, which lost 0 bases and 0 bases, there was a span of 5 bases. The CDR3 loop reads CASSLAGPNTGELFF. Here the CDR3 DNA reads TGTGCCAGCAGCTTAGCGGGGCCGAACACCGGGGAGCTGTTTTTT.

In its sample, this clonotype was seen a few times. The chain links TRBV18 to TRBJ2-7; 9 nucleotides align to TRBD1. After removal of 3 bases from V and 4 bases from J, the junction contained 4 bases not matched to a gene. Per germline, CDR1 KGHSH and CDR2 LQKENI. This CDR3 has 14 amino acids. DNA for the CDR3: TGTGCCAGCTCACCTGAGGACAGGGGATACGAGCAGTACTTC. It yields the protein CASSPEDRGYEQYF.

This clonotype was picked up many times. The chain uses TRBV28 and TRBJ2-3; 7 bases agree with TRBD2. The CDR3 is 14 amino acids. Losses at the gene ends were 10 bases for V and 0 bases for J; bases not matched to a gene: 7. Germline-derived CDR1 and CDR2 are MDHEN and SYDVKM. The CDR3 DNA follows: TGTGCCACTGGGAGAGCGGGGAGCACAGATACGCAGTATTTT. As protein: CATGRAGSTDTQYF.

This clonotype was detected many times. V usage is TRBV4-1 and J usage is TRBJ2-5; D gene unclear. Germline CDR1 is MGHRA and CDR2 is YSYEKL. The germline V and J ends were trimmed by 1 base and 4 bases, with 13 bases remaining between them. CDR3 length: 15 residues. The CDR3 protein is CASSQGSLAGETQYF. CDR3 nucleotides: TGCGCCAGCAGCCAAGGAAGTTTAGCTGGAGAGACCCAGTACTTC.

This clonotype has ten or more counts. CDR3 in amino acids: CASSPTSGRALYNEQFF. The CDR3 DNA follows: TGTGCCAGCAGCCCGACTAGCGGGAGGGCCTTATACAATGAGCAGTTCTTC. This chain uses TRBV5-4 with TRBJ2-1, with 14 bases fitting TRBD2. In germline, CDR1 is SGHNT, CDR2 YYREEE (reference sequence). The CDR3 spans 17 residues. V was pared by 4 bases and J by 4 bases, with 7 bases of the junction left unmatched.

Comment on this clonotype: A clone one base away is much larger, so this may be a read error. This chain connects TRBV6-2 or TRBV6-3 to TRBJ2-2; D is unclear. V lost 10 bases and J lost 4, with 16 bases in between. The CDR3 is 14 residues long. Germline-derived CDR1 and CDR2 are MNHEY and SVGEGT. This CDR3 is CANSSTPTTGELFF. Here the CDR3 DNA reads TGTGCCAACAGCTCTACACCAACCACCGGGGAGCTGTTTTTT.

This clonotype was seen ten or more times. The chain recombines TRBV6-1 with TRBJ1-5; D unclear. CDR3 size: 13 residues. Looked up from germline, CDR1 is MNHNS and CDR2 is SASEGT. Trimming pared 3 bases from V and 3 bases from J, leaving 6 bases between. The CDR3 loop is CASSDRDNQPQHF. The DNA of the CDR3 is TGTGCCAGCAGTGACAGAGACAATCAGCCCCAGCATTTT.

In this sample, this clonotype turned up many times. This sequence joins TRBV10-3 and TRBJ2-3; 7 positions agree with TRBD1. Germline values: CDR1 ENHRY, CDR2 SYGVKD. This CDR3 comprises 14 residues. The ends lost 5 bases at V and 6 bases at J; junction bases unmatched: 8. CDR3 region: CAISLTSRGDTQYF. DNA of the CDR3: TGTGCCATCAGTCTCACATCCAGGGGGGATACGCAGTATTTT.

This clonotype was observed many times. The V and J genes are TRBV6-2 or TRBV6-3 and TRBJ1-1; 7 bases are a match to TRBD1. CDR1 MNHEY and CDR2 SVGEGT come from the germline V gene. This CDR3 has 14 residues. The V segment lost 6 bases and the J segment 4 bases; nucleotides outside the gene matches: 8. In DNA form, the CDR3 reads TGTGCCAGCAGCTACAGGGGTGAGGGCACTGAAGCTTTCTTT. Encoded protein: CASSYRGEGTEAFF.

The sample holds many counts of this clonotype. The chain links TRBV21-1 to TRBJ2-3. TRBV21-1 is deemed a pseudogene. The CDR3 has 16 residues. CDR3 DNA: TGTGCCAGCAGCAAGAGACCGTCAACGGGCACAGATACGCAGTATTTT. This codes for CASSKRPSTGTDTQYF.

This clonotype occurred many times. The gene calls are TRBV12-3 or TRBV12-4 and TRBJ1-1; TRBD1 is a possible D gene (5 bases). The V end lost 8 bases, the J end lost 0 bases, and 13 bases lay between the germline ends. The CDR3 covers 14 residues. The CDR3 protein is CASGRQNMNTEAFF. The DNA of the CDR3 is TGTGCCAGCGGGCGACAGAATATGAACACTGAAGCTTTCTTT.

In this sample, this clonotype turned up many times. This chain connects TRBV2 to TRBJ1-2; weak D call: TRBD1 (5 bases). V was clipped by 6 bases and J by 4 bases, with 12 bases between them. The germline gives CDR1 SNHLY, CDR2 FYNNEI. This CDR3 has 13 residues. This CDR3 reads CASSLDSLYGYTF. The CDR3 bases are TGTGCCAGCAGCCTAGACAGTCTCTATGGCTACACCTTC. Supplemented by reference TRBV2 and TRBJ1-2, the full variable domain reads EPEVTQTPSHQVTQMGQEVILRCVPISNHLYFYWYRQILGQKVEFLVSFYNNEISEKSEIFDDQFSVERPDGSNFTLKIRSTKLEDSAMYFCASSLDSLYGYTFGSGTRLTVV.

There are many counts of this clonotype. This chain joins TRBV5-6 and TRBJ2-2; possible D gene TRBD1, 6 bases. Trimming left V 3 bases short and J 1 base short, with 7 bases between. The germline V gene has CDR1 SGHDT and CDR2 YYEEEE. The CDR3 runs 14 residues. CDR3 nucleotide sequence: TGTGCCAGCAGCTGGGGACAGAACACCGGGGAGCTGTTTTTT. Its protein is CASSWGQNTGELFF.

There are a few counts of this clonotype. V usage is TRBV7-2 and J usage is TRBJ1-6, with 7 bases aligning to TRBD1. This CDR3 spans 15 amino acids. The germline V gene encodes CDR1 SGHTA and CDR2 FQGNSA. The J segment lost 3 bases and the V segment lost 5 bases, leaving 4 bases of the junction unmatched. The CDR3 sequence: CASSPQGDYNSPLHF. The CDR3 nucleotides are TGTGCCAGCAGCCCCCAGGGGGACTATAATTCACCCCTCCACTTT.

V gene TRBV20-1 combines with J gene TRBJ1-1, with D tentatively TRBD1 (6 bases). V was pared by 0 bases and J by 5 bases, with 16 bases between. Germline V lookup: CDR1 DFQATT, CDR2 SNEGSKA (reference sequence). This CDR3 is built from 15 residues. The CDR3 DNA reads as TGCAGTGCTAGAGATGGGGGGGGCCTCAGGACTGAAGCTTTCTTT. Protein: CSARDGGGLRTEAFF.

This clonotype was seen at least ten times. Here the CDR3 reads CATSDPQETQYF. CDR3 DNA: TGTGCCACCAGTGATCCACAGGAGACCCAGTACTTC. This chain joins TRBV24-1 and TRBJ2-5; no firm D call. In germline, CDR1 is KGHDR, CDR2 SFDVKD. The V end was cut by 3 bases, the J end by 5 bases, with 6 bases between. The CDR3 consists of 12 residues.

This clonotype was seen a few times. The chain is built from TRBV30 and TRBJ1-4; D may be TRBD1 (5 bases). CDR3 length: 13 residues. Germline V lookup: CDR1 GTSNPN, CDR2 SVGIG (reference sequence). V lost 2 bases, J lost 8 bases, and 12 bases lay in between. The CDR3 bases are TGTGCCTGGAGTAGAGCAGGGTGGGAAAAACTGTTTTTT. Residues: CAWSRAGWEKLFF.

On this clonotype: Possible read error: a much larger clone is one base away. The V and J genes are TRBV29-1 and TRBJ1-4; maybe TRBD1 (5 bases). The CDR3 spans 14 residues. The germline CDR1 and CDR2 sequences are SQVTM and ANQGSEA. CDR3 DNA: TGCAGCGTCACCAGTTGGGGAGGGGATGAAAAACTGCTTTTT. This translates into CSVTSWGGDEKLLF.

This clonotype came up a few times. The CDR3 DNA reads TGTGCCAGCAGCCCCGACAGGCCCCATTACACCGGGGAGCTGTTTTTT. Translation gives CASSPDRPHYTGELFF. The rearrangement joins TRBV27 to TRBJ2-2; the D gene is possibly TRBD1 (6 bases). The germline V gene encodes CDR1 MNHEY and CDR2 SMNVEV (reference sequence). This CDR3 contains 16 residues. Trimming pared 6 bases from V and 3 bases from J, leaving 17 bases between.

This clonotype showed up many times. V and J are TRBV20-1 and TRBJ2-1; 11 bases line up with TRBD2. Unmatched junction bases numbered 13, after V lost 5 bases and J lost 7 bases. Germline V gene data show CDR1 as DFQATT and CDR2 as SNEGSKA (reference sequence). This CDR3 contains 16 residues. CDR3 protein: CSAGGRLAGSVNEQFF. The CDR3 DNA follows: TGCAGTGCTGGGGGAAGACTAGCGGGATCCGTGAATGAGCAGTTCTTC.

The sample holds one count of this clonotype. At one end the junction does not follow the germline gene, possibly because of a read error. V is TRBV3-1 and J is TRBJ2-5; no clear D. Germline values: CDR1 LGHDT, CDR2 YNNKEL (reference sequence). The CDR3 consists of 14 residues. CDR3 residues: CAGSPPEYQETQYF. CDR3 nucleotides: TGTGCCGGCAGCCCCCCGGAATACCAAGAGACCCAGTACTTC.

This clonotype was recorded many times. The rearrangement links TRBV19 to TRBJ2-6, with D perhaps matching TRBD1 (6 bases). V lost 3 bases and J lost 1, with 16 bases in between. Germline loops: CDR1 LNHDA, CDR2 SQIVND (reference sequence). The CDR3 spans 18 residues. For the CDR3, the DNA is TGTGCCAGTAGTATCCAGGACAGAGGTACTTCTGGGGCCAACGTCCTGACTTTC. As protein: CASSIQDRGTSGANVLTF.

In this sample, this clonotype turned up many times. This chain connects TRBV15 to TRBJ2-3; D perhaps matches TRBD1 (6 bases). CDR3 size: 16 residues. Looked up from germline, CDR1 is LNHNV and CDR2 is YYDKDF (reference sequence). V gave up 5 bases and J gave up 2 bases, with 17 bases separating them. The CDR3 DNA reads as TGTGCCACCAGCGGTTCCCTTAGGGGGACCACAGATACGCAGTATTTT. This gives the protein CATSGSLRGTTDTQYF. The full variable domain, rest sourced from reference TRBV15 and TRBJ2-3, is DAMVIQNPRYQVTQFGKPVTLSCSQTLNHNVMYWYQQKSSQAPKLLFHYYDKDFNNEADTPDNFQSRRPNTSFCFLDIRSPGLGDTAMYLCATSGSLRGTTDTQYFGPGTRLTVL.

This clonotype has a count of ten or more. The CDR3 loop is CASSFNRDNQPQHF. In DNA, the CDR3 is TGTGCCAGCAGTTTCAACAGGGACAATCAGCCCCAGCATTTT. V is TRBV2 and J is TRBJ1-5, with D possibly being TRBD1 (6 bases). With 5 bases removed from V and 3 bases from J, the gap between germline ends came to 11 bases. Germline lookup yields CDR1 SNHLY and CDR2 FYNNEI. There are 14 residues in the CDR3.

This clonotype has ten or more counts. The V gene is TRBV23-1, the J gene TRBJ1-5; D gene unclear. TRBV23-1 is filed as an ORF, its function uncertain. With 1 base removed from V and 1 base from J, the gap between germline ends came to 26 bases. The CDR3 is 21 residues long. The CDR3 protein is CASSQLGCERAHLGSNQPQHF. The CDR3 DNA reads TGCGCCAGCAGTCAATTAGGGTGCGAGAGGGCCCACTTGGGAAGCAATCAGCCCCAGCATTTT.

The sample holds a few counts of this clonotype. The gene calls are TRBV5-1 and TRBJ2-7; the D is unclear. This CDR3 has 13 amino acids. Trimming cost V 2 bases and J 7 bases, with 13 bases left between them. Germline assignment: CDR1 SGHRS and CDR2 YFSETQ. This CDR3 reads CASSLPDLPEQYF. The CDR3 DNA sequence: TGCGCCAGCAGCTTACCGGACCTTCCTGAGCAGTACTTC.